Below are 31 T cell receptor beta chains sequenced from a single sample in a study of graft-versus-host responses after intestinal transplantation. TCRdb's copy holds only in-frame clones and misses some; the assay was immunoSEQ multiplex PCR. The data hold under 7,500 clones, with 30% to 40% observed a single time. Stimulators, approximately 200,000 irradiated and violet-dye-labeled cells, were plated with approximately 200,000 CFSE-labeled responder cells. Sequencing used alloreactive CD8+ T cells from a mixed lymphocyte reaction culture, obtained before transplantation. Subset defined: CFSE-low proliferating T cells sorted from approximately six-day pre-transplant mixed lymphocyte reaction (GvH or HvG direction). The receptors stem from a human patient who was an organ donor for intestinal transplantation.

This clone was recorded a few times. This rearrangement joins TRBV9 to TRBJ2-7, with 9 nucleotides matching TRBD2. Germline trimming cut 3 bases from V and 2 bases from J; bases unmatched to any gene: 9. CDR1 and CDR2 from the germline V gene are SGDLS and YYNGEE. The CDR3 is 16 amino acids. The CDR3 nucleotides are TGTGCCAGCAGCGCAGACCTGACTAGCGGAACCTACGAGCAGTACTTC. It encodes CASSADLTSGTYEQYF.

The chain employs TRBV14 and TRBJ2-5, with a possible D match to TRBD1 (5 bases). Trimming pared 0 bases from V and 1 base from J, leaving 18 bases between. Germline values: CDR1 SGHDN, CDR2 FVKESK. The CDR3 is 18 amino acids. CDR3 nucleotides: TGTGCCAGCAGCCAAGATCGGCGACAGATTATTATCCAAGAGACCCAGTACTTC. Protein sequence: CASSQDRRQIIIQETQYF.

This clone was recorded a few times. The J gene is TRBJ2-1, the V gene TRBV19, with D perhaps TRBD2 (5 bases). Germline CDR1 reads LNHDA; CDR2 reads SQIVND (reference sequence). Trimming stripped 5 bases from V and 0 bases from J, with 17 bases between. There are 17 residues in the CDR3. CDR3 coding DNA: TGTGCCAGTAGTTCCCCACCAGGACTCTCCTCCTACAATGAGCAGTTCTTC. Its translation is CASSSPPGLSSYNEQFF.

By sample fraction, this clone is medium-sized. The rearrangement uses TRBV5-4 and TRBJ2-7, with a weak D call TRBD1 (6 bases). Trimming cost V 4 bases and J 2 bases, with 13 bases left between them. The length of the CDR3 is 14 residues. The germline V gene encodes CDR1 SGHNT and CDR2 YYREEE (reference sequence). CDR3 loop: CASSPLDSPYEQYF. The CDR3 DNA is TGTGCCAGCAGCCCCCTGGACAGCCCCTACGAGCAGTACTTC.

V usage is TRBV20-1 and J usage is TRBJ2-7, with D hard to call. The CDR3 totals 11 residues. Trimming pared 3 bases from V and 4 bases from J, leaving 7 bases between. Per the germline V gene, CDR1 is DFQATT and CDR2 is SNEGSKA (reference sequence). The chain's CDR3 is CSASPLYEQYF. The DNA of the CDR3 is TGCAGTGCTAGCCCCCTTTACGAGCAGTACTTC.

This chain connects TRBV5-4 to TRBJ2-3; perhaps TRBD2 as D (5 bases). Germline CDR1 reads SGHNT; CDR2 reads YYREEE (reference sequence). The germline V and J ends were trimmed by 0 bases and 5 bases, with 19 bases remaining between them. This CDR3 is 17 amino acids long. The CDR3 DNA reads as TGTGCCAGCAGCTTGGATGGTAGCGCCGTTGATGGAGATACGCAGTATTTT. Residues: CASSLDGSAVDGDTQYF. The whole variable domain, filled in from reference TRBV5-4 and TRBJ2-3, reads ETGVTQSPTHLIKTRGQQVTLRCSSQSGHNTVSWYQQALGQGPQFIFQYYREEENGRGNFPPRFSGLQFPNYSSELNVNALELDDSALYLCASSLDGSAVDGDTQYFGPGTRLTVL.

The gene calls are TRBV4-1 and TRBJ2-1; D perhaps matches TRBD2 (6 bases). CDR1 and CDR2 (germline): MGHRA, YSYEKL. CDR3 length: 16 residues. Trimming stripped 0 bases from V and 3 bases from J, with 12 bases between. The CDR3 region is CASSQDRDFYYNEQFF. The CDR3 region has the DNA TGCGCCAGCAGCCAAGATCGGGACTTCTACTACAATGAGCAGTTCTTC.

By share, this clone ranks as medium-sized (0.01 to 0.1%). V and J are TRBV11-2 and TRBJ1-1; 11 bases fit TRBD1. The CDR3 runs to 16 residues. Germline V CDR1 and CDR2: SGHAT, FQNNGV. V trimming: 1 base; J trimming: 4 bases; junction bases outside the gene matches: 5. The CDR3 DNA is TGTGCCAGCAGCTTAGGCCGGACAGGGGGCATCACTGAAGCTTTCTTT. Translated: CASSLGRTGGITEAFF.

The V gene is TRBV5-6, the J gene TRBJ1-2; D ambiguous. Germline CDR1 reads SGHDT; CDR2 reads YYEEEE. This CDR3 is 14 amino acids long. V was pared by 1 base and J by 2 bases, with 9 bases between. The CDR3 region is CASSLSPKNYGYTF. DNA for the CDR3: TGTGCCAGCAGCTTGTCTCCTAAGAACTATGGCTACACCTTC. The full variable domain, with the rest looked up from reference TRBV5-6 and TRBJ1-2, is DAGVTQSPTHLIKTRGQQVTLRCSPKSGHDTVSWYQQALGQGPQFIFQYYEEEERQRGNFPDRFSGHQFPNYSSELNVNALLLGDSALYLCASSLSPKNYGYTFGSGTRLTVV.

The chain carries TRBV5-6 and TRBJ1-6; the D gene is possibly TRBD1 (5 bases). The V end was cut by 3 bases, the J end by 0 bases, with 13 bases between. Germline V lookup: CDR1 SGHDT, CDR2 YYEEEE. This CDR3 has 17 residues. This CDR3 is CASSWGRPSSYNSPLHF. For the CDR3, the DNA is TGTGCCAGCAGCTGGGGCAGGCCTAGCTCCTATAATTCACCCCTCCACTTT.

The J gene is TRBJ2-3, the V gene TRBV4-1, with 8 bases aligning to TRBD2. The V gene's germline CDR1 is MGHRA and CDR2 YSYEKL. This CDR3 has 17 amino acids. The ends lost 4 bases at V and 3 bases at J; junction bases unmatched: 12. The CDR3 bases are TGCGCCAGCAGCCTCCGGACTAGCTGGGGAGGGACAGATACGCAGTATTTT. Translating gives CASSLRTSWGGTDTQYF.

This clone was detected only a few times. The CDR3: CASSSGRWRGGRETQYF. The CDR3 region has the DNA TGTGCCAGCAGCTCCGGCAGGTGGCGGGGGGGCCGAGAGACCCAGTACTTC. The chain links TRBV7-6 to TRBJ2-5; 9 positions agree with TRBD2. Germline trimming cut 4 bases from V and 4 bases from J; bases unmatched to any gene: 13. CDR1 is SGHVS and CDR2 is FNYEAQ in the germline V gene. This CDR3 has 17 amino acids.

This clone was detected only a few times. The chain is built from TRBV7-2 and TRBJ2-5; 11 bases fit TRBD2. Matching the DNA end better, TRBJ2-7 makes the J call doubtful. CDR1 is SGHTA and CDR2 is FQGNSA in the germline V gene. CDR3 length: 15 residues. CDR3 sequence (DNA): TGTGCCAGCAGCTTGGGGACTAGCGGCTCCTACGAGCAGTACTTC. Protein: CASSLGTSGSYEQYF.

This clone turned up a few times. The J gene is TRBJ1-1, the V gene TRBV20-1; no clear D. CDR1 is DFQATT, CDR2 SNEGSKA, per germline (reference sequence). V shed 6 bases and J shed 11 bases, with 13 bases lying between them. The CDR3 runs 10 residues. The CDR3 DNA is TGCAGTGCAACCCCGAGCGGGGCTTTCTTT. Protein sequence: CSATPSGAFF.

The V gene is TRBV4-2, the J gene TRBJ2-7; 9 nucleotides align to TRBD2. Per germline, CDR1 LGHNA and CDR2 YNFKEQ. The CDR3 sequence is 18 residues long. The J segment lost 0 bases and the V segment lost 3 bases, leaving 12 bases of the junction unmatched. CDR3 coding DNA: TGTGCCAGCAGCCAGGGTATTCATAGCGGGGGAATCTCCTACGAGCAGTACTTC. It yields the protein CASSQGIHSGGISYEQYF.

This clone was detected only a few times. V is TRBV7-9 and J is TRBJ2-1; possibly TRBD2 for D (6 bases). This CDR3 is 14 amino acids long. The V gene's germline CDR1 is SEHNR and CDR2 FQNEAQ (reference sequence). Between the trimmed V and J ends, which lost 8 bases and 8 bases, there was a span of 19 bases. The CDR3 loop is CASLPGAIFDEQFF. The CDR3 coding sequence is TGTGCCAGCCTACCGGGAGCTATTTTTGATGAGCAGTTCTTC.

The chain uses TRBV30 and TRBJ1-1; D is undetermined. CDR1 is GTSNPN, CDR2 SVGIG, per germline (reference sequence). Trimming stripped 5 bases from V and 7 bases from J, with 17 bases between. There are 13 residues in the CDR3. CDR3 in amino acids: CAWGVGTGFEAFF. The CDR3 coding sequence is TGTGCCTGGGGCGTAGGTACGGGGTTTGAAGCTTTCTTT.

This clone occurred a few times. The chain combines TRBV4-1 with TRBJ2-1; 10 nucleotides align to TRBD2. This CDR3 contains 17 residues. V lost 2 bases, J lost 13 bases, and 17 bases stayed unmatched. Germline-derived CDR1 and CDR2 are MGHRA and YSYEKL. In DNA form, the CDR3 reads TGCGCCAGCAGCCAACCTGGTTGGGGGACTAGCGCGGGGGAACAGTTCTTC. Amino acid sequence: CASSQPGWGTSAGEQFF.

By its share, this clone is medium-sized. CDR3 nucleotides: TGTGCCAGCAGTCCCGGACAGGGCGGCACTGAAGCTTTCTTT. Translation: CASSPGQGGTEAFF. The rearrangement uses TRBV6-5 and TRBJ1-1, with 8 bases fitting TRBD1. CDR1 is MNHEY and CDR2 is SVGAGI in the germline V gene. The CDR3 is 14 residues long. The V gene end was trimmed by 5 bases and the J gene end by 4 bases; junction bases not matched to a gene: 6.

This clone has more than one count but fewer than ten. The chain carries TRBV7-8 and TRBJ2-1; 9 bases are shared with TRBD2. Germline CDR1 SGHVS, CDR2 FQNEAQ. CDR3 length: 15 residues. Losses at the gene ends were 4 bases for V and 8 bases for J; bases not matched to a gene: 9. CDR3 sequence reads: CASSSLPQREDEQFF. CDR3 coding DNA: TGTGCCAGCAGCTCCCTCCCCCAGCGGGAGGATGAGCAGTTCTTC. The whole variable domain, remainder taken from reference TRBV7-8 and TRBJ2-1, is GAGVSQSPRYKVAKRGQDVALRCDPISGHVSLFWYQQALGQGPEFLTYFQNEAQLDKSGLPSDRFFAERPEGSVSTLKIQRTQQEDSAVYLCASSSLPQREDEQFFGPGTRLTVL.

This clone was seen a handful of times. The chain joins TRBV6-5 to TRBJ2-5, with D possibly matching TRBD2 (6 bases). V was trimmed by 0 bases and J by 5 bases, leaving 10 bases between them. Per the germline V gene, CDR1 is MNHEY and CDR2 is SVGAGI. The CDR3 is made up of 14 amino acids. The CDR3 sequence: CASSYSPGGETQYF. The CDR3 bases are TGTGCCAGCAGTTACTCCCCAGGAGGGGAGACCCAGTACTTC.

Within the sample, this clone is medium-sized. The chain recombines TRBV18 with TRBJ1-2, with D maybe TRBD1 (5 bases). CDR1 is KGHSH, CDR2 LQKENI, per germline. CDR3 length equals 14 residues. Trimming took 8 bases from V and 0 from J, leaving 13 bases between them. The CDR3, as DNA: TGTGCCAGCCGCATTGACAGAGCTAACTATGGCTACACCTTC. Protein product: CASRIDRANYGYTF.

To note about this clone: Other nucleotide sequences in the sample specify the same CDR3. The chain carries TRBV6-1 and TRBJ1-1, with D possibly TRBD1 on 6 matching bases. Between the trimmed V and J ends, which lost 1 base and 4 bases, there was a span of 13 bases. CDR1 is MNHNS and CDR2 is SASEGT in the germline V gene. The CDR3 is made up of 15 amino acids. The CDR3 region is CASSEGETGGTEAFF. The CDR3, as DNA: TGTGCCAGCAGTGAAGGTGAGACAGGAGGCACTGAAGCTTTCTTT.

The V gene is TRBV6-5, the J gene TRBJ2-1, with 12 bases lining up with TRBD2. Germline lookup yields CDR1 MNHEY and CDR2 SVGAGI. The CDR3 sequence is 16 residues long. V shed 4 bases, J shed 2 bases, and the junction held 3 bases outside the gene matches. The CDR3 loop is CASSSRLAGAYNEQFF. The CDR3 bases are TGTGCCAGCAGTTCCCGACTAGCGGGAGCCTACAATGAGCAGTTCTTC.

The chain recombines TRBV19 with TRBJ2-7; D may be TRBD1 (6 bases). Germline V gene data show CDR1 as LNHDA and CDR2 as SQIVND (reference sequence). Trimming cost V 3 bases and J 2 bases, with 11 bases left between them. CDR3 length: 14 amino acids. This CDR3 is CASSIRDTAYEQYF. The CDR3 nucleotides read TGTGCCAGTAGTATCCGGGACACAGCCTACGAGCAGTACTTC.

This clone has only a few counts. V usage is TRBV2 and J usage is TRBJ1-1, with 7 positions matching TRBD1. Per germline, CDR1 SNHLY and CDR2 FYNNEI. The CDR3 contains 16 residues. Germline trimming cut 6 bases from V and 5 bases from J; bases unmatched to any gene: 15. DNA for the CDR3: TGTGCCAGCAGCATCGAATCGAGGACAGGACGTACTGAAGCTTTCTTT. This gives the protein CASSIESRTGRTEAFF.

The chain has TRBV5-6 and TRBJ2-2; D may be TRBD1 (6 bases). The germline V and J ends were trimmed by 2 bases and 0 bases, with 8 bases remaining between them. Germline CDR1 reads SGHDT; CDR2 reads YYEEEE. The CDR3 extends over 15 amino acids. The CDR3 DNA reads TGTGCCAGCAGCTTAGGGACACCGAACACCGGGGAGCTGTTTTTT. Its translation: CASSLGTPNTGELFF. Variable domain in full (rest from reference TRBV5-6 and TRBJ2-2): DAGVTQSPTHLIKTRGQQVTLRCSPKSGHDTVSWYQQALGQGPQFIFQYYEEEERQRGNFPDRFSGHQFPNYSSELNVNALLLGDSALYLCASSLGTPNTGELFFGEGSRLTVL.

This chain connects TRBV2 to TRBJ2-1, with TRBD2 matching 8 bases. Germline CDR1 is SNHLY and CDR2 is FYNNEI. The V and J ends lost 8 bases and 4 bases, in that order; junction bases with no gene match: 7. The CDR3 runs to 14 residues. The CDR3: CASRDSGMYNEQFF. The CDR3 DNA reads TGTGCCAGCCGGGATAGCGGGATGTACAATGAGCAGTTCTTC.

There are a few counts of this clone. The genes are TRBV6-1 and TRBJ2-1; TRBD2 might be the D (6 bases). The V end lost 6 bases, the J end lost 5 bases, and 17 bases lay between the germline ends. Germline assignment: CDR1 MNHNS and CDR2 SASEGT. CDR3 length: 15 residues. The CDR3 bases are TGTGCCAGCAGCCCTCGGGGGAACCTAAACAATGAGCAGTTCTTC. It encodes CASSPRGNLNNEQFF.

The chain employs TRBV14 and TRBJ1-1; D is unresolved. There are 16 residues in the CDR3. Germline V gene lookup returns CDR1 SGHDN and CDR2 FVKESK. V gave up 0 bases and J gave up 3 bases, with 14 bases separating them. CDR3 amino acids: CASSQEMREIDTEAFF. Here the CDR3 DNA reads TGTGCCAGCAGCCAAGAGATGAGGGAAATAGACACTGAAGCTTTCTTT.

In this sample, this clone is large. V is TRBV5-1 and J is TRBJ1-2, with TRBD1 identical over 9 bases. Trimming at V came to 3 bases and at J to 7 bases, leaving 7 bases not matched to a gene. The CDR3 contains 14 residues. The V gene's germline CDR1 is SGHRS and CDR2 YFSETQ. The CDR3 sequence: CASSYAGQGFGYTF. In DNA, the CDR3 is TGCGCCAGCAGCTACGCAGGACAGGGGTTTGGCTACACCTTC.